This entry concerns a single TCR beta chain. There is no known antigen for this receptor. No per-base quality is available; no much larger clone lies one base away. These data originate in a study of T cells in Graves' hyperthyroidism and ophthalmopathy (dated by TCRdb to between 2018 and 2020). Background on the whole study: Peripheral blood samples were taken at the time of initial diagnosis, prior to any treatment. A discovery cohort of approximately 100 patients, roughly 45 with Graves' ophthalmopathy and about 58 with stable Graves' hyperthyroidism, was used to find distinguishing TCR V-J signatures. The paper reports TCR Vbeta CDR3 sequencing of approximately 140 peripheral blood samples: fewer than 50 ophthalmopathy, under 80 hyperthyroidism and approximately 17 progressor patients. The approximately 100 discovery patients were divided at random into training and test sets in a 7:3 ratio. Prospective prediction of ophthalmopathy was tested in an independent validation cohort of 18 to 20 hyperthyroidism patients and approximately 17 patients who later progressed to ophthalmopathy. Following sampling, methimazole starting at 30 mg daily was given to hyperthyroidism patients, and high-dose intravenous methylprednisolone was given to ophthalmopathy patients. The study also compared thyroid tissue and blood T-cell repertoires from several Graves' hyperthyroidism patients. Broader findings and caveats from the paper: No statistical method was used to fix the sample size in advance, and group allocation was not hidden from the investigators. A model built on a 13 V-J signature distinguished ophthalmopathy from stable hyperthyroidism, reaching 87.88% sensitivity and about 81% specificity in cross-validation and 80%/75% in testing. In validation, the model predicted progression to ophthalmopathy with just under 71% sensitivity and less than 75% specificity, a median of about six months before onset. Most expanded thyroid clonotypes (frequency above 0.001) were also detected in blood, a finding suggesting that blood repertoires may reflect thyroid immune responses.

The CDR3 sequence holds 17 residues, the cysteine and phenylalanine included. Only the CDR3 DNA stays, 51 bases, in frame from base 1. The germline V gene yields LGHNT for CDR1 and FRNRAP for CDR2. The germline V and J ends show losses of 3 bases and 5 bases respectively, and no gene match explains 10 bases of the junction. Graves' hyperthyroidism was defined as stable when no progression to ophthalmopathy occurred over 18 months of follow-up. Hyperthyroidism patients were newly diagnosed, with disease duration under 2 months, and aged 18 to 65 years. Patients with uncontrolled infections, other autoimmune diseases, pregnancy or lactation were excluded. Diagnoses were based on clinical symptoms, serum thyroxine and TRAb, thyroid ultrasound and orbital computed tomography. PBMCs were separated from roughly 10 ml of fresh peripheral blood using Ficoll-Paque density gradient centrifugation. Total RNA was extracted with Trizol reagent, and quality was checked on an Agilent 2100 Bioanalyzer.

The TCR beta CDR3 regions were amplified from RNA transcripts. For the first round of RT-PCR on the TCR CDR3, the HTBI primer set was used together with the Qiagen OneStep RT-PCR kit. Libraries were constructed in a second round of multiplex PCR, after which size selection and purification were carried out. The libraries were sequenced on an Illumina HiSeq2000 using paired-end 100 bp reads. The original pipeline was this. Raw data were processed with SOAPnuke, discarding reads with adapters, uncalled bases, mean Phred below 15, or no exact constant-primer or identifier match. High-quality paired reads were merged with COPE v1.2.5, and unique nucleotide sequences were defined as clonotypes. Clonotypes were aligned to IMGT TRBV, TRBD and TRBJ reference segments using MiTCR v1.1. Analysis was restricted to V-J combinations with a frequency above 0.0001, which covered 99.2% of repertoires. A TCS score was defined as the ratio of F50 (clonal expansion) to E x V (chaos), with BLOSUM62-based TCRdist applied between CDR3 peptides within each V-J. Welch's t-statistics and random forest reduced several hundred V-J features to under 15, which were used in a naive Bayes classifier (R e1071). Using fastp trimming at Q25 and MiXCR clonotype assembly, TCRdb reanalyzed the public sequencing data and kept in-frame beta chains. All rows with the same CDR3 protein become a single entry with the most common DNA and genes. TCRdb, not the original authors, processed these V and J calls. The sample yields fewer than 850,000 distinct CDR3 sequences; 17% were counted once. Clones ranked in the top ten supply 15% of the sample.

In this chain, TRBV12-5 is recombined with TRBJ2-2, with TRBD2 matching 9 junction bases. The sequenced material came from blood. This clonotype was obtained from a man aged 50-60 years with Graves' hyperthyroidism. The DNA reads as follows: TGTGCTAGTGGTTTAGCAATAGCGGGAGCGGGTACCGGGGAGCTGTTTTTT. Its protein is CASGLAIAGAGTGELFF. With the rest looked up from the reference TRBV12-5 and TRBJ2-2 genes rather than sequenced, the full variable domain is DARVTQTPRHKVTEMGQEVTMRCQPILGHNTVFWYRQTMMQGLELLAYFRNRAPLDDSGMPKDRFSAEMPDATLATLKIQPSEPRDSAVYFCASGLAIAGAGTGELFFGEGSRLTVL.